This note documents a single T cell receptor (beta chain) sequence. Its antigen remains unidentified. Base qualities are not at hand, and no much larger clone is one base apart. The data were taken from a study of human T cells and chemical hapten exposure (dated by TCRdb to about 2021). A note on the overall study: For sensitization, 2% DPC in acetone was applied to a roughly 2 cm by roughly 2 cm area of upper inner arm skin. Throughout the study period of approximately 23 weeks, patients also received therapeutic DPC doses to the scalp every week. Patch testing on the upper back used Finn chambers containing 0.01% DPC, with scoring done after 6 days according to International Contact Dermatitis Research Group standards. The mostly female patient cohort included alopecia areata with under or over 50% scalp involvement, alopecia totalis and alopecia universalis. Libraries were pooled for sequencing, and per-sample TCR yields varied mainly because of small differences in library volumes within the pool. Peripheral blood TCR repertoire changes were tracked in vivo in alopecia patients during primary and secondary sensitization to the hapten diphenylcyclopropenone (DPC). Blood samples were taken from patients before sensitization (week 0) and at 2, 6 and about 24 weeks after DPC sensitization. Some 29 alopecia patients provided blood for TCR sequencing at one to four time points (pre-sensitization, 2, 6 and 24 weeks).

General conclusions and limits of the study: DPC sensitization did not change how many TCRs were above 1 in 1000 frequency, and no evidence was found of alterations in global repertoire structure. Compared with pre-sensitization or healthy control sets, expanded TCRs formed significantly more large CDR3 similarity clusters, which is consistent with antigen-driven responses. Patch test score was positively correlated with the number of PT1 expanded TCRs, with significance at thresholds 8, 16 and 32 but not at 4. All patients had alopecia, a presumed autoimmune disease, so their immune response might differ from that of healthy individuals. Repeated subsampling changed both the strength of the expansion versus patch-test correlation and the threshold at which the correlation became significant.

The library was generated by RACE. The instrument was a NextSeq 500. Library preparation attached unique molecular identifiers to individual cDNA molecules for quantitative, reproducible TCR counting. Both TCR alpha and TCR beta chains were sequenced from each blood RNA sample. Per the source publication's procedure: Samples had a median of about 96,000 TCRs, with a range from about 20,000 to 690,600. V, J and CDR3 annotation of the TCR reads was carried out using the Decombinator software suite. To make PS versus PT1 abundance plots, every sample was subsampled to the same number of TCRs (28,000). Expanded TCRs were defined as absent before sensitization and observed at least eight times at the 2-week time point. TCRdb trimmed public reads at Q25 via fastp, called clones via MiXCR and kept in-frame beta chains. Rows merge per CDR3 protein into single entries with the most common DNA and genes. The V and J calls and clone size are TCRdb's, not the authors'. In all, the sample holds around 92,000 distinct CDR3 sequences, and 10% to 12% of those were seen once. 2.5% to 4% of the sample is held by the ten biggest clonotypes.

The junction shows trimming of 6 bases on V and 1 base on J, plus 15 bases between the germline ends. The CDR3 contains 15 residues, cysteine and phenylalanine counted. Just CDR3 DNA is preserved here, 45 bases in frame from base 1. Based on the germline V gene, the CDR1 and CDR2 sequences are KGHSH and LQKENI. Explained via the paper, the time point label denotes: pre-sensitization, week 0. Explained via the paper, the treatment or condition label denotes: therapeutic diphenylcyclopropenone sensitization with weekly scalp DPC. Blood at each patch-test visit was drawn before the patch test was applied. Patients were considered eligible if aged 18 to 70, diagnosed with alopecia and deemed suitable for DPC therapy, and patients were excluded if pregnant. Total RNA was isolated from unfractionated whole blood collected in Tempus Blood RNA tubes.

The specimen was whole blood, collected in connection with sensitization to the hapten diphenylcyclopropenone (DPC). The clonotype was recovered from a woman aged 55-69 years with alopecia areata. Some clones in this sample may be carry-over from other donors' samples. The chain links TRBV18 with TRBJ2-5; the D gene is unclear. The CDR3 has the sequence CASSILAGAQETQYF. The DNA sequence is as follows: TGTGCCAGCTCGATCTTGGCAGGCGCCCAAGAGACCCAGTACTTC.